This entry lists 25 T cell receptor beta chains sequenced from one sample in a study of blood T cell repertoires in COVID-19. The repertoire was sequenced with immunoSEQ multiplex PCR; TCRdb's copy has only in-frame clones and lacks some. This repertoire shows approximately 310,000 clones, approximately 88% found once; its top ten account for roughly 5.3%. Sequenced: PBMCs or T cells enriched from blood (not recorded which). The receptor set was obtained from a man aged 55 to 69 who had recovered from COVID-19.

In regard to this clone: In the same sample, other DNA sequences code for this CDR3. The chain is built from TRBV7-8 and TRBJ1-1; 9 nucleotides agree with TRBD1. Per the germline V gene, CDR1 is SGHVS and CDR2 is FQNEAQ. This CDR3 is built from 15 residues. The V and J ends lost 1 base and 2 bases, in that order; junction bases with no gene match: 2. The CDR3 loop is CASSLGGQGNTEAFF. CDR3 sequence (DNA): TGTGCCAGCAGCTTAGGGGGACAGGGAAACACTGAAGCTTTCTTT.

This chain links TRBV6-6 with TRBJ1-1; the D gene is possibly TRBD1 (6 bases). CDR1 and CDR2 (germline): MNHNY, SVGAGI (reference sequence). This CDR3 has 15 residues. Deletions cut 5 bases from V and 1 base from J, with 14 bases between. The CDR3 DNA is TGTGCCAGCAGTACCCTCAGGGGCGAGAACACTGAAGCTTTCTTT. As protein: CASSTLRGENTEAFF.

This chain joins TRBV28 and TRBJ2-7, with a weak D call TRBD1 (5 bases). CDR3 length: 14 residues. Trimming removed 1 base at V and 4 bases at J, with 11 bases between. The germline V gene has CDR1 MDHEN and CDR2 SYDVKM. The CDR3 DNA reads TGTGCCAGCAGTTTATCGGACAAGACTTACGAGCAGTACTTC. The encoded protein is CASSLSDKTYEQYF.

The chain employs TRBV30 and TRBJ1-2, with TRBD1 as a possible D gene (5 bases). With 2 bases removed from V and 2 bases from J, the gap between germline ends came to 9 bases. Germline loops: CDR1 GTSNPN, CDR2 SVGIG (reference sequence). The CDR3 length is 13 residues. Here the CDR3 DNA reads TGTGCCTGGAGTCGACGACAGAACTATGGCTACACCTTC. This codes for CAWSRRQNYGYTF.

The chain uses TRBV12-3 or TRBV12-4 and TRBJ1-4, with a tentative D call TRBD1 (6 bases). Trimming took off 5 bases at V and 8 bases at J, with 9 bases between the two ends. This CDR3 comprises 12 residues. CDR3 nucleotides: TGTGCCAGCAGTCTGGACAGCGAAAAACTGTTTTTT. Amino acid sequence: CASSLDSEKLFF.

The V gene is TRBV20-1, the J gene TRBJ2-7; D gene unclear. Germline CDR1 reads DFQATT; CDR2 reads SNEGSKA (reference sequence). The CDR3 is 13 residues long. Trimming shortened V by 3 bases and J by 5 bases, and 14 bases separated the two germline ends. The chain's CDR3 is CSASLWSLDEQYF. CDR3 coding DNA: TGCAGTGCTAGTCTTTGGAGTTTGGACGAGCAGTACTTC.

The chain carries TRBV4-1 and TRBJ1-2; D gene ambiguous. The V gene's germline CDR1 is MGHRA and CDR2 YSYEKL. The CDR3 extends over 15 amino acids. The V gene lost 1 base and the J gene lost 5 bases, with 14 bases spanning the gap. The CDR3 DNA is TGCGCCAGCAGCCAAGTCGACGGGTCCATATATGGCTACACCTTC. This sequence encodes CASSQVDGSIYGYTF.

The J gene is TRBJ1-2, the V gene TRBV29-1; 9 nucleotides line up with TRBD1. After removal of 6 bases from V and 4 bases from J, the junction contained 6 bases not matched to a gene. The CDR3 has 13 residues. CDR1 and CDR2 (germline): SQVTM, ANQGSEA. This CDR3 reads CSVYGTGPYGYTF. CDR3 coding DNA: TGCAGCGTCTACGGGACAGGGCCCTATGGCTACACCTTC.

In the case of this clone: At the DNA level, this CDR3 is encoded by other sequences in the same sample as well. The chain joins TRBV5-1 to TRBJ2-2; no clear D. CDR3 length equals 14 residues. Germline V gene data show CDR1 as SGHRS and CDR2 as YFSETQ. Between the trimmed V and J ends, which lost 0 bases and 0 bases, there was a span of 3 bases. DNA of the CDR3: TGCGCCAGCAGCTTGGACTCGAACACCGGGGAGCTGTTTTTT. Its translation: CASSLDSNTGELFF. Supplemented by reference TRBV5-1 and TRBJ2-2, the full variable domain reads KAGVTQTPRYLIKTRGQQVTLSCSPISGHRSVSWYQQTPGQGLQFLFEYFSETQRNKGNFPGRFSGRQFSNSRSEMNVSTLELGDSALYLCASSLDSNTGELFFGEGSRLTVL.

A word on this clone: This sample includes further DNA sequences coding for the same CDR3. The chain uses TRBV7-2 and TRBJ1-5, with D tentatively TRBD1 (5 bases). Trimming left V 1 base short and J 1 base short, with 8 bases between. CDR1 is SGHTA, CDR2 FQGNSA, per germline. This CDR3 has 15 residues. This CDR3 reads CASSLVQGSNQPQHF. The CDR3 coding sequence is TGTGCCAGCAGCTTAGTGCAGGGAAGCAATCAGCCCCAGCATTTT.

This CDR3 reads CASSWRSWAENGYTF. In nucleotides, the CDR3 is TGTGCCAGCAGCTGGAGGAGTTGGGCAGAAAATGGCTACACCTTC. The chain combines TRBV13 with TRBJ1-2, with no clear D. Trimming took off 4 bases at V and 6 bases at J, with 18 bases between the two ends. The CDR3 has 15 residues. Germline CDR1 reads PRHDT; CDR2 reads FYEKMQ (reference sequence).

CDR3 sequence: CASSQVGQGVRSPLHF. DNA of the CDR3: TGTGCCAGCAGCCAAGTGGGACAGGGGGTACGGTCACCCCTCCACTTT. This chain connects TRBV3-1 (or the pseudogene TRBV3-2) to TRBJ1-6; 11 nucleotides agree with TRBD1. Germline V gives CDR1 LGHDT, CDR2 YNNKEL (reference sequence). V was pared by 1 base and J by 10 bases, with 6 bases of the junction left unmatched. The CDR3 totals 16 residues.

The chain has TRBV11-2 and TRBJ2-2; tentatively, D is TRBD2 (6 bases). V was trimmed by 6 bases and J by 6 bases, leaving 17 bases between them. Germline CDR1 reads SGHAT; CDR2 reads FQNNGV. This CDR3 spans 15 amino acids. The CDR3 region is CASSTNRLVAGELFF. The CDR3 DNA follows: TGTGCCAGCAGTACCAACCGACTAGTTGCCGGGGAGCTGTTTTTT.

The sample holds a few counts of this clone. The chain uses TRBV7-6 and TRBJ2-2; a possible D gene is TRBD1 (6 bases). V was shortened by 5 bases and J by 4 bases, with 17 bases between the two germline ends. Germline lookup yields CDR1 SGHVS and CDR2 FNYEAQ. The CDR3 runs 16 residues. The CDR3 nucleotides are TGTGCCAGCAGCCCCGACAGGATTCGGGGCACCGGGGAGCTGTTTTTT. Its protein is CASSPDRIRGTGELFF.

This clone has only one observation. The rearrangement uses TRBV5-1 and TRBJ1-1; TRBD1 aligns across 11 bases. The CDR3 has 17 amino acids. Per germline, CDR1 SGHRS and CDR2 YFSETQ. With V trimmed by 3 bases and J by 1 base, 8 bases remained unmatched. CDR3: CASSSDRGLVGNTEAFF. Written as DNA, the CDR3 is TGCGCCAGCAGCTCGGACAGGGGGCTAGTGGGGAACACTGAAGCTTTCTTT. Full variable domain (rest looked up from reference TRBV5-1 and TRBJ1-1): KAGVTQTPRYLIKTRGQQVTLSCSPISGHRSVSWYQQTPGQGLQFLFEYFSETQRNKGNFPGRFSGRQFSNSRSEMNVSTLELGDSALYLCASSSDRGLVGNTEAFFGQGTRLTVV.

The V call is TRBV6-5, the J call TRBJ2-1; D is unclear. The ends were cut back, 6 bases at V and 0 bases at J, with 12 bases in the middle. Germline CDR1 reads MNHEY; CDR2 reads SVGAGI. CDR3 length: 15 residues. CDR3 coding DNA: TGTGCCAGCAGCTCCTCAGGAACCTCCTACAATGAGCAGTTCTTC. Amino acid sequence: CASSSSGTSYNEQFF.

The chain carries TRBV6-5 and TRBJ2-7, with D possibly matching TRBD2 (7 bases). The CDR3 is 14 amino acids. CDR1 is MNHEY and CDR2 is SVGAGI in the germline V gene. Trimming stripped 5 bases from V and 4 bases from J, with 15 bases between. The CDR3 loop reads CASSPPGGRYEQYF. CDR3 in DNA: TGTGCCAGCAGTCCACCGGGGGGCAGATACGAGCAGTACTTC.

The chain uses TRBV9 and TRBJ2-2, with a weak D call TRBD2 (5 bases). The CDR3 contains 15 residues. With 4 bases removed from V and 0 bases from J, the gap between germline ends came to 10 bases. CDR1 and CDR2 from the germline V gene are SGDLS and YYNGEE. CDR3 in amino acids: CASSQYSANTGELFF. In nucleotides, the CDR3 is TGTGCCAGCAGCCAATATAGCGCGAACACCGGGGAGCTGTTTTTT.

The chain is built from TRBV5-1 and TRBJ2-1, with D tentatively TRBD1 (6 bases). V lost 8 bases and J 0 bases, leaving 12 bases between the germline ends. CDR3 length equals 14 residues. The germline V gene encodes CDR1 SGHRS and CDR2 YFSETQ. The CDR3 DNA sequence: TGCGCCAGTGCTGGGACATCCTCCTACAATGAGCAGTTCTTC. Encoded protein: CASAGTSSYNEQFF.

This clone was counted a few times. The chain carries TRBV30 and TRBJ2-1; 13 bases agree with TRBD2. The CDR3 extends over 14 amino acids. The J segment lost 6 bases and the V segment lost 4 bases, leaving 3 bases of the junction unmatched. Germline V lookup: CDR1 GTSNPN, CDR2 SVGIG (reference sequence). The CDR3: CAWTGLAGFNEQFF. CDR3 sequence (DNA): TGTGCCTGGACGGGACTAGCGGGATTCAATGAGCAGTTCTTC.

The chain employs TRBV5-1 and TRBJ2-5; a possible D gene is TRBD1 (5 bases). The germline V and J ends were trimmed by 1 base and 3 bases, with 13 bases remaining between them. The CDR3 extends over 15 amino acids. Germline CDR1 is SGHRS and CDR2 is YFSETQ. CDR3 sequence (DNA): TGCGCCAGCAGCTTGAGGGGCAGGGATGAAGAGACCCAGTACTTC. Protein: CASSLRGRDEETQYF.

V gene TRBV30 combines with J gene TRBJ1-3; D is ambiguous. The V end lost 2 bases, the J end lost 0 bases, and 14 bases lay between the germline ends. CDR1 is GTSNPN and CDR2 is SVGIG in the germline V gene (reference sequence). The CDR3 extends over 16 amino acids. The CDR3 DNA follows: TGTGCCTGGAGTAGGGCGGGATCTTTCTCTGGAAACACCATATATTTT. As protein: CAWSRAGSFSGNTIYF. Together with reference TRBV30 and TRBJ1-3, the CDR3 gives the full variable domain: SQTIHQWPATLVQPVGSPLSLECTVEGTSNPNLYWYRQAAGRGLQLLFYSVGIGQISSEVPQNLSASRPQDRQFILSSKKLLLSDSGFYLCAWSRAGSFSGNTIYFGEGSWLTVV.

The DNA for the CDR3 is TGCGCCAGCAGCTTGGTACCGGGAGCGGACGGGGAGCTGTTTTTT. Amino acids: CASSLVPGADGELFF. The chain carries TRBV5-1 and TRBJ2-2; a weak D match, TRBD2 (6 bases). V gave up 0 bases and J gave up 7 bases, with 13 bases separating them. The CDR3 has 15 amino acids. The germline V gene has CDR1 SGHRS and CDR2 YFSETQ. The variable domain in full, completed from reference TRBV5-1 and TRBJ2-2, reads KAGVTQTPRYLIKTRGQQVTLSCSPISGHRSVSWYQQTPGQGLQFLFEYFSETQRNKGNFPGRFSGRQFSNSRSEMNVSTLELGDSALYLCASSLVPGADGELFFGEGSRLTVL.

The V and J genes are TRBV10-1 and TRBJ2-3; TRBD1 matches 9 bases. Germline trimming cut 6 bases from V and 4 bases from J; bases unmatched to any gene: 5. Looked up from germline, CDR1 is WNHNN and CDR2 is SYGVQD (reference sequence). CDR3 length equals 14 residues. CDR3 sequence reads: CASSRGQGSDTQYF. The CDR3 DNA reads TGCGCCAGCAGCCGGGGACAGGGTTCAGATACGCAGTATTTT.

The chain uses TRBV6-5 and TRBJ1-3; D may be TRBD1 (5 bases). Looked up from germline, CDR1 is MNHEY and CDR2 is SVGAGI. V dropped 2 bases and J dropped 0 bases, with 11 bases sitting between them. The CDR3 is 16 residues long. The CDR3 reads CASSYRGTLSGNTIYF. CDR3 DNA sequence: TGTGCCAGCAGTTACAGGGGCACTCTCTCTGGAAACACCATATATTTT.